Below are 4 T cell receptor beta chains sequenced from a single sample in a study of cytotoxic CD8 clonotypes in ibrutinib-treated CLL (dated by TCRdb to the early 2020s). Library prep was done by the immunoSEQ multiplex PCR assay. In TCRdb, the immuneACCESS table is reduced to in-frame sequences with V and J assigned. These tables do not hold every clone; where another copy was compared, an unresolved V gene accounts for under half, and the others remain unexplained. The sample includes roughly 47,000 clones, with roughly 53% observed a single time. The leading ten clones occupy 30% to 35% of the sample. The time point label, as the study defines it: approximately eleven months on ibrutinib. Specimen: PBMCs, collected after 12 months of ibrutinib treatment. Source of these receptors: a human donor with chronic lymphocytic leukemia.

CDR3 in DNA: TGCAGTGCGTCGGTGGATACGCAGTATTTT. Translating gives CSASVDTQYF. The V gene is TRBV20-1, the J gene TRBJ2-3; D gene uncertain. From germline, CDR1 is DFQATT and CDR2 SNEGSKA (reference sequence). V was trimmed by 6 bases and J by 6 bases, leaving 7 bases between them. The CDR3 loop spans 10 amino acids.

In this sample, this clone turned up a few times. This chain links TRBV28 with TRBJ1-2; D call uncertain. This CDR3 has 12 residues. Germline CDR1 is MDHEN and CDR2 is SYDVKM. Trimming cost V 1 base and J 6 bases, with 6 bases left between them. In nucleotides, the CDR3 is TGTGCCAGCAGTTTATTCAAAGATGGCTACACCTTC. Translating gives CASSLFKDGYTF.

The chain carries TRBV7-8 and TRBJ1-5; D might be TRBD1 (5 bases). Germline CDR1 reads SGHVS; CDR2 reads FQNEAQ. This CDR3 is built from 14 residues. V lost 2 bases to trimming and J lost 5 bases, with 10 bases between them. CDR3 amino acids: CASSLPGSHQPQHF. In nucleotides, the CDR3 is TGTGCCAGCAGCTTACCAGGGTCCCATCAGCCCCAGCATTTT.

The chain joins TRBV4-2 to TRBJ2-1; 16 bases map to TRBD2. This CDR3 is 19 amino acids long. V was pared by 4 bases and J by 0 bases, with 6 bases of the junction left unmatched. The germline gives CDR1 LGHNA, CDR2 YNFKEQ. The CDR3 DNA reads as TGTGCCAGCAGCCCCGGGACTAGCGGGAGGGTACCCTCCTACAATGAGCAGTTCTTC. Translated, it gives CASSPGTSGRVPSYNEQFF.